This is a list of T cell receptor beta chains from one sample in a study of OX40 agonist ivuxolimab in advanced cancers. The table came from immunoSEQ multiplex PCR; TCRdb's copy has only in-frame clones and leaves some out. The table records tens of thousands of clones, about 88% of them present only once. The sequences come from CD4+ or CD8+ T cells sorted from blood, collected in a trial of the OX40 agonist ivuxolimab. The receptors derive from an adult with an advanced solid tumor such as melanoma, head and neck, liver or kidney cancer. Both conserved end residues are trimmed from each CDR3.

v_call: TRBV7-2
cdr3_aa: ASSFWPQDTQY

v_call: TRBV7-3
cdr3_aa: ASSLSLNTGELF

v_call: TRBV9
cdr3_aa: ASSLAGTVNSPLH

v_call: TRBV6-1
cdr3_aa: ASSLSGTSSHEQY

v_call: TRBV5-5
cdr3_aa: ASSLHSTGGTGELF

v_call: TRBV23-1
cdr3_aa: ASSRKGRTNYGYT

v_call: TRBV19
cdr3_aa: ASSMGGPVEQY

v_call: TRBV5-6
cdr3_aa: ASTLLVVGVKNIQY

v_call: TRBV7-2
cdr3_aa: ASSFRESTDTQY

v_call: TRBV7-2
cdr3_aa: ASSLRRASATGELF

v_call: TRBV5-6
cdr3_aa: ASSKRGYGYT

v_call: TRBV6-1
cdr3_aa: ASSGRRTGEQY

v_call: TRBV5-5
cdr3_aa: ASSFQGNQPQH

v_call: TRBV6-1
cdr3_aa: ASSESVAGNNYGYT

v_call: TRBV5-1
cdr3_aa: ASSSTTDTQY

v_call: TRBV10-3
cdr3_aa: AIKPDRGERNTQY

v_call: TRBV10-2
cdr3_aa: ASRGGLAGNEQY

v_call: TRBV30
cdr3_aa: AWSVGISGNTIY

v_call: TRBV28
cdr3_aa: ASSFPRPGQGDGSYT

v_call: TRBV10-2
cdr3_aa: ASSEVVETQY